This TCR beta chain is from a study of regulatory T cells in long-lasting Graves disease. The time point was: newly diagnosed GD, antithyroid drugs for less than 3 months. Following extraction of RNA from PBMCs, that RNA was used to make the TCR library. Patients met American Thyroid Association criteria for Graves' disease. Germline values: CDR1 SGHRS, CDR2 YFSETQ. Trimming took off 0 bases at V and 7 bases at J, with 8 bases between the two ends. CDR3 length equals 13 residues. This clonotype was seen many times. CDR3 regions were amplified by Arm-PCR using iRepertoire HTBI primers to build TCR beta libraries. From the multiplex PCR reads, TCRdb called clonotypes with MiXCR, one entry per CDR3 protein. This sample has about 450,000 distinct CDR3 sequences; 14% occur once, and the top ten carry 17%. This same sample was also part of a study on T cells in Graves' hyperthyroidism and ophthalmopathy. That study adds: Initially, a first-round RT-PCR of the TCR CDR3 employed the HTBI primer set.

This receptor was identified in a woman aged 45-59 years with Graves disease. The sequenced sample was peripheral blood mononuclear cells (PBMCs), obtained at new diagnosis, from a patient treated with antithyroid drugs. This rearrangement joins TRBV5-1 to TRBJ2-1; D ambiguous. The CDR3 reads CASSLEGSNEQFF. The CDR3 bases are TGCGCCAGCAGCTTGGAGGGTTCGAATGAGCAGTTCTTC.